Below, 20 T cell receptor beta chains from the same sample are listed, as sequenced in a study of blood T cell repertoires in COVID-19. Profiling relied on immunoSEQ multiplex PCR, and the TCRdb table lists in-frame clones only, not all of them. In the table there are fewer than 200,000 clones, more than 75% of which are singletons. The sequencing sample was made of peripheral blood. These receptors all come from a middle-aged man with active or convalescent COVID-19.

CDR3 in DNA: TGTGCCAGCAGTCAACCTCCGCCGGGGATTCAGTACTTC. The encoded protein is CASSQPPPGIQYF. This sequence joins TRBV12-3 or TRBV12-4 and TRBJ2-4; tentatively, D is TRBD2 (5 bases). Trimming pared 5 bases from V and 10 bases from J, leaving 15 bases between. The CDR3 runs to 13 residues.

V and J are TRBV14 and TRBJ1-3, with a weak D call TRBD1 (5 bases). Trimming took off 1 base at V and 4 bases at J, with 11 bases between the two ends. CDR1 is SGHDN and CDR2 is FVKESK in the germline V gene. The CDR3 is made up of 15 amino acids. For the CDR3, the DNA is TGTGCCAGCAGCCAAGTTTCGGGGGTAGGAAACACCATATATTTT. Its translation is CASSQVSGVGNTIYF. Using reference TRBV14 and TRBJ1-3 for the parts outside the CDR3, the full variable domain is EAGVTQFPSHSVIEKGQTVTLRCDPISGHDNLYWYRRVMGKEIKFLLHFVKESKQDESGMPNNRFLAERTGGTYSTLKVQPAELEDSGVYFCASSQVSGVGNTIYFGEGSWLTVV.

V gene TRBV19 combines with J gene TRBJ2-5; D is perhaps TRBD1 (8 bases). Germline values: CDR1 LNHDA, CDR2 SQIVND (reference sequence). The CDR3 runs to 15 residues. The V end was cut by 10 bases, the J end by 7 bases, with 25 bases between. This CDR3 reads CATGLRGDGQGTQYF. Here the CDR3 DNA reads TGTGCCACGGGACTCCGGGGGGACGGACAGGGGACCCAGTACTTC.

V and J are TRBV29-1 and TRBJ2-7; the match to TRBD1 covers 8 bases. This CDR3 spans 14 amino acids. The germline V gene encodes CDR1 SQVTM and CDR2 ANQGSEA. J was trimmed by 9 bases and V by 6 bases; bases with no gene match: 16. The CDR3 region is CSVTQTGAYSGQYF. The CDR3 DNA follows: TGCAGCGTCACTCAGACAGGGGCCTACTCCGGGCAGTACTTC.

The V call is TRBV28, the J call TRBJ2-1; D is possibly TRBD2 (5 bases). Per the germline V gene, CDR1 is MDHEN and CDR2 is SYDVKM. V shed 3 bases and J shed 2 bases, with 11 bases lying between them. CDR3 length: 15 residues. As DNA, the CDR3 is TGTGCCAGCAGTTTGGACTCACAACCCTACAATGAGCAGTTCTTC. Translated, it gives CASSLDSQPYNEQFF.

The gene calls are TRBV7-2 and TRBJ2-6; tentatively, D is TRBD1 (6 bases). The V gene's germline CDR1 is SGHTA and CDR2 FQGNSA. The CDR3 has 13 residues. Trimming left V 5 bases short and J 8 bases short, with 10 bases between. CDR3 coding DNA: TGTGCCAGCAGCGTAACAGGGCCCAACGTCCTGACTTTC. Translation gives CASSVTGPNVLTF.

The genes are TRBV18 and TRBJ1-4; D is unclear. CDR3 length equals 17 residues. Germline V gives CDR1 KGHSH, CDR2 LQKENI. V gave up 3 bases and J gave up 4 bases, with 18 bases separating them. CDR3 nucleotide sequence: TGTGCCAGCTCACCGAGGAATATTGGCCAGAATAATGAAAAACTGTTTTTT. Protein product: CASSPRNIGQNNEKLFF.

In nucleotides, the CDR3 is TGTGCCAGCAGTTCCGGGACACTGAACACTGAAGCTTTCTTT. Translating gives CASSSGTLNTEAFF. The gene calls are TRBV6-5 and TRBJ1-1; possible D gene TRBD1, 6 bases. V was shortened by 4 bases and J by 0 bases, with 9 bases between the two germline ends. Germline V CDR1 and CDR2: MNHEY, SVGAGI. The CDR3 is made up of 14 amino acids.

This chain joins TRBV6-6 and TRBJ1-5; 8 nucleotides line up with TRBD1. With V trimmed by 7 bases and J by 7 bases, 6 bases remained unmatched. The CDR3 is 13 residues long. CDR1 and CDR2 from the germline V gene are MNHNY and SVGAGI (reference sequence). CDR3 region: CASNPDRVQPQHF. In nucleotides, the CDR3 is TGTGCCAGCAACCCGGACAGGGTACAGCCCCAGCATTTT.

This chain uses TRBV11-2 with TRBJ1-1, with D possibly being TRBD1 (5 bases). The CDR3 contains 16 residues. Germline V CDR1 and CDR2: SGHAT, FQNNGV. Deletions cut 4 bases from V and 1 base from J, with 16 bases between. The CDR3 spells CASSSARASWNTEAFF. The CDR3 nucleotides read TGTGCCAGCAGCTCGGCCAGGGCCTCCTGGAACACTGAAGCTTTCTTT.

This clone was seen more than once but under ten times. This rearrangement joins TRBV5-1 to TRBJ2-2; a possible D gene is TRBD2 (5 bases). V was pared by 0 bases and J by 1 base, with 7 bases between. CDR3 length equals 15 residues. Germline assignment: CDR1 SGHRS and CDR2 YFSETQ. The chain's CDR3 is CASSLASRNTGELFF. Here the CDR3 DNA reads TGCGCCAGCAGCTTGGCTAGCCGGAACACCGGGGAGCTGTTTTTT.

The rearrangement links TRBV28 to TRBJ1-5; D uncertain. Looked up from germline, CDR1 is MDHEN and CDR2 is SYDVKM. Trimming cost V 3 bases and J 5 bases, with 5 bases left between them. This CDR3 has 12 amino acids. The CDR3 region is CASSFQYQPQHF. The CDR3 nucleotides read TGTGCCAGCAGTTTCCAGTATCAGCCCCAGCATTTT.

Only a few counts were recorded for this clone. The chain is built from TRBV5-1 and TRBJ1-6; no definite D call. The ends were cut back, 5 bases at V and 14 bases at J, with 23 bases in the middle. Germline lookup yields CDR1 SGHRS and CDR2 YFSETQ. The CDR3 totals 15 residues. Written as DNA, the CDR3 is TGCGCCAGCAGTCCCCGCGGGGTTGGGTCGGAGTCCCTCCACTTT. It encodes CASSPRGVGSESLHF.

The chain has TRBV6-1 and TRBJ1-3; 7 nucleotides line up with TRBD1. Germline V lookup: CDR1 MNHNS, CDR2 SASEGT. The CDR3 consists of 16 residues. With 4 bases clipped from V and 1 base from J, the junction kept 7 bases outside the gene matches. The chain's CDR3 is CASSATGANSGNTIYF. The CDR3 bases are TGTGCCAGCAGTGCCACAGGGGCGAATTCTGGAAACACCATATATTTT.

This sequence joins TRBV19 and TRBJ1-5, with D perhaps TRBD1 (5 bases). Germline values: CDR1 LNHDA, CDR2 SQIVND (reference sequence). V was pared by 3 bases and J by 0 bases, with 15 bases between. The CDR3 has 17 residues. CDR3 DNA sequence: TGTGCCAGTAGTATCGTCAGGACACTCTATAGCAATCAGCCCCAGCATTTT. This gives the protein CASSIVRTLYSNQPQHF.

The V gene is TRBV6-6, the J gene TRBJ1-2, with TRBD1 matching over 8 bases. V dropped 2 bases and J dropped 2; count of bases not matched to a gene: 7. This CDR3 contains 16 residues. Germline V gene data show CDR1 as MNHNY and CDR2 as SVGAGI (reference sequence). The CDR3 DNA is TGTGCCAGCAGTTACGGGGGACAGGCGGTAAACTATGGCTACACCTTC. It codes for CASSYGGQAVNYGYTF.

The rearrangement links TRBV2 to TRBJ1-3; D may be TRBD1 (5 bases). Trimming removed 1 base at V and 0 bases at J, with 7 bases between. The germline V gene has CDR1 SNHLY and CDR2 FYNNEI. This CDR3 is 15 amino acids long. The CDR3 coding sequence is TGTGCCAGCAGTGAAGAGCAGGGCTCTGGAAACACCATATATTTT. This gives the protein CASSEEQGSGNTIYF.

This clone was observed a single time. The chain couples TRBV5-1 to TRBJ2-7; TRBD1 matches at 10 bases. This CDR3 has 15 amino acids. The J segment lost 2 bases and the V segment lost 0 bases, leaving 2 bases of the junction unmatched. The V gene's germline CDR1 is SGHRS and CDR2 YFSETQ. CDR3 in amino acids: CASSLATGGTYEQYF. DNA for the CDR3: TGCGCCAGCAGCTTGGCGACAGGGGGCACCTACGAGCAGTACTTC.

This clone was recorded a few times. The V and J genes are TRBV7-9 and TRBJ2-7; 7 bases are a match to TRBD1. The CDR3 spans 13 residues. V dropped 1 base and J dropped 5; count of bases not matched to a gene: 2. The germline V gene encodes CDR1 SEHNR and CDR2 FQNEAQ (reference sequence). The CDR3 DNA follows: TGTGCCAGCAGCTTAGAGGACAGGCACGAGCAGTACTTC. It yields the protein CASSLEDRHEQYF. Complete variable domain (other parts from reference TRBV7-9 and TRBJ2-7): DTGVSQNPRHKITKRGQNVTFRCDPISEHNRLYWYRQTLGQGPEFLTYFQNEAQLEKSRLLSDRFSAERPKGSFSTLEIQRTEQGDSAMYLCASSLEDRHEQYFGPGTRLTVT.

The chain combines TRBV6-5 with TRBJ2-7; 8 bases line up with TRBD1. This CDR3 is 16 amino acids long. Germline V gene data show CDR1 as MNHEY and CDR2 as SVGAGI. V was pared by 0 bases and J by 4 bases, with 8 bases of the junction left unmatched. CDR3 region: CASSYSAQGVLYEQYF. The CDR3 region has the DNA TGTGCCAGCAGTTACTCGGCACAGGGGGTTTTGTACGAGCAGTACTTC.